These 6 T cell receptor beta chains share one sample of origin, sequenced in a study of T-cell reconstitution after alpha-beta-depleted transplantation in children. The authors prepared the TCRbeta library with unique molecular identifiers. TCRdb analysed the PCR reads with MiXCR anew, one entry per CDR3 protein. The data contain under 50,000 distinct CDR3 sequences, around a tenth of them singletons. Here the sequenced sample was PBMCs, mostly from graft donor cells, taken 60 days after TCRalphabeta/CD19-depleted stem cell transplant. The source is a male patient aged 2-15 years who had a stem cell transplant for chronic granulomatous disease, so the T cells may come from the graft donor.

The chain uses TRBV7-6 and TRBJ2-7; TRBD2 is a possible D gene (6 bases). With 2 bases removed from V and 5 bases from J, the gap between germline ends came to 16 bases. This CDR3 comprises 15 residues. The germline V gene encodes CDR1 SGHVS and CDR2 FNYEAQ. The CDR3 nucleotides are TGTGCCAGCAGCTTATCTGCGGGGCGCCCCAACGAGCAGTACTTC. Amino acids: CASSLSAGRPNEQYF.

The V call is TRBV10-3, the J call TRBJ1-1; D gene unclear. V shed 6 bases and J shed 5 bases, with 7 bases lying between them. This CDR3 spans 11 amino acids. Germline V CDR1 and CDR2: ENHRY, SYGVKD. The DNA for the CDR3 is TGTGCCATCAGCGACGGGACTGAAGCTTTCTTT. Amino acids: CAISDGTEAFF.

This clonotype was found many times. The chain uses TRBV20-1 and TRBJ1-5; D is unclear. This CDR3 is built from 15 residues. The V gene's germline CDR1 is DFQATT and CDR2 SNEGSKA (reference sequence). V gave up 5 bases and J gave up 2 bases, with 16 bases separating them. The CDR3 nucleotides read TGCAGTGCTCTCGGGTATGTAGGAGGCAATCAGCCCCAGCATTTT. Amino acids: CSALGYVGGNQPQHF.

Details on this clonotype: This sequence may be a read error, since a much larger clone differs from it by one base. The chain is built from TRBV20-1 and TRBJ1-1, with 7 bases aligning to TRBD1. Germline CDR1 is DFQATT and CDR2 is SNEGSKA (reference sequence). CDR3 length: 12 residues. The CDR3 DNA reads TGCAGTGCTTTCAGGGGGACCACTAAAGCTTTCTTT. Amino acids: CSAFRGTTKAFF.

This clonotype came up a few times. V gene TRBV20-1 combines with J gene TRBJ1-1; D unclear. The CDR3 loop spans 11 amino acids. Trimming left V 4 bases short and J 6 bases short, with 9 bases between. Germline CDR1 reads DFQATT; CDR2 reads SNEGSKA (reference sequence). CDR3: CSANNGAEAFF. DNA for the CDR3: TGCAGTGCTAACAATGGGGCTGAAGCTTTCTTT.

This chain joins TRBV11-2 and TRBJ2-7, with 8 bases fitting TRBD1. CDR1 and CDR2 (germline): SGHAT, FQNNGV. Trimming removed 3 bases from V and 9 bases from J; junction bases left unmatched: 13. This CDR3 region has 15 residues. The CDR3 region has the DNA TGTGCCAGCAGCTTGCAAGCAGGGGGCGTCAGGCCGCAGTACTTC. Its protein product is CASSLQAGGVRPQYF.